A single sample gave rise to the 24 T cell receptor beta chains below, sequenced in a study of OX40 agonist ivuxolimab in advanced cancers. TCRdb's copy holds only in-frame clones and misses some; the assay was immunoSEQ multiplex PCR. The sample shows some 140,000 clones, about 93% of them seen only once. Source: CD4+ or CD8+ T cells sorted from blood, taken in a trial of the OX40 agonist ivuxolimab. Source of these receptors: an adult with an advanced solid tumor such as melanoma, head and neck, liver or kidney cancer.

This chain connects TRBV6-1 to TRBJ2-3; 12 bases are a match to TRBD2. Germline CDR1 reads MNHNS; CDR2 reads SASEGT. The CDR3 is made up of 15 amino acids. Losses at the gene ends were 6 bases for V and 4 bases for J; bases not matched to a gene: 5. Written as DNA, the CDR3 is TGTGCCAGCAGGCAGACTAGCGGGAGACCAGATACGCAGTATTTT. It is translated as CASRQTSGRPDTQYF.

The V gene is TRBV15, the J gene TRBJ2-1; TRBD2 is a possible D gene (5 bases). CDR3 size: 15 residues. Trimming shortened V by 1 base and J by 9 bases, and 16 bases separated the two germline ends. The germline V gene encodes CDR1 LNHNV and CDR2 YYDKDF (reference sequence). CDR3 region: CATSRADFVAAEQFF. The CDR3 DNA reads TGTGCCACCAGCAGAGCGGACTTTGTGGCTGCTGAGCAGTTCTTC.

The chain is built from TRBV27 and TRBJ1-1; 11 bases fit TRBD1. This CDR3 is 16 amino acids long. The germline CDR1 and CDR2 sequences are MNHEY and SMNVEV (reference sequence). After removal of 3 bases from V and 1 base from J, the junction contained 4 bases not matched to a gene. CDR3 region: CASSFRGTGGNTEAFF. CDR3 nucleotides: TGTGCCAGCAGTTTCCGCGGGACAGGGGGGAACACTGAAGCTTTCTTT.

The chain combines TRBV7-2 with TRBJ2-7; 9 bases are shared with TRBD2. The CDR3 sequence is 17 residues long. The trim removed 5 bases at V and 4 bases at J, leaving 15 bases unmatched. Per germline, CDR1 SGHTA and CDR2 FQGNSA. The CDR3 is CASSQGRLAARRYEQYF. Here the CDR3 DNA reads TGTGCCAGCAGCCAGGGTCGACTAGCGGCCCGAAGGTACGAGCAGTACTTC.

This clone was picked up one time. DNA for the CDR3: TGTGCCAGCAGCGGACGCCGGGGACAGGGGAACACCGGGGAGCTGTTTTTT. Amino acid sequence: CASSGRRGQGNTGELFF. The chain has TRBV14 and TRBJ2-2, with 9 positions matching TRBD1. Germline lookup yields CDR1 SGHDN and CDR2 FVKESK. This CDR3 contains 17 residues. Losses at the gene ends were 5 bases for V and 1 base for J; bases not matched to a gene: 8.

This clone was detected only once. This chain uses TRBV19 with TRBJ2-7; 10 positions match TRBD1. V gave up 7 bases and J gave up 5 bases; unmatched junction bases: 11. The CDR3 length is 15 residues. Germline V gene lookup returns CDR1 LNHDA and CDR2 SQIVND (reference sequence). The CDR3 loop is CASTRGGQGNHEQYF. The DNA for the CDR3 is TGTGCCAGTACCCGAGGGGGACAGGGGAACCACGAGCAGTACTTC.

CDR3 nucleotides: TGTGCCAGCAGTGACCATAGGGGGCCTAACTATGGCTACACCTTC. Amino acid sequence: CASSDHRGPNYGYTF. The chain recombines TRBV6-6 with TRBJ1-2, with 7 bases lining up with TRBD1. The CDR3 loop spans 15 amino acids. The ends lost 5 bases at V and 0 bases at J; junction bases unmatched: 6. CDR1 is MNHNY, CDR2 SVGAGI, per germline (reference sequence).

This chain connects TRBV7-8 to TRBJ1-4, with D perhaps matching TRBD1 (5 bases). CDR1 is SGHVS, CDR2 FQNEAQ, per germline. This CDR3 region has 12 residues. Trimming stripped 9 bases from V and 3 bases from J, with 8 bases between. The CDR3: CASGGPNEKLFF. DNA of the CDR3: TGTGCCAGTGGGGGTCCTAATGAAAAACTGTTTTTT.

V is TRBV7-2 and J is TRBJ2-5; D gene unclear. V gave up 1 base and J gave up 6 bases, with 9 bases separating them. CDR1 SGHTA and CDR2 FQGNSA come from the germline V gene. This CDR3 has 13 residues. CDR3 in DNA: TGTGCCAGCAGCTTAGAATGGGGTCAGACCCAGTACTTC. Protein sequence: CASSLEWGQTQYF.

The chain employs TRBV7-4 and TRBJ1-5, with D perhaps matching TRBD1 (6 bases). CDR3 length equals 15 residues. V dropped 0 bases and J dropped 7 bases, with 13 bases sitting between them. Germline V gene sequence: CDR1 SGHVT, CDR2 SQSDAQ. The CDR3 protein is CASSLAVRDTQPQHF. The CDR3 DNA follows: TGTGCCAGCAGCTTAGCAGTCAGGGACACCCAGCCCCAGCATTTT.

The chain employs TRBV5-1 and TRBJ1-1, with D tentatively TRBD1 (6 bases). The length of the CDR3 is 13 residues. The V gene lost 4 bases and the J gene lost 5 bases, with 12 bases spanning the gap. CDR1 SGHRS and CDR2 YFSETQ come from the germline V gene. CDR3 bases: TGCGCCAGCAGCCCAAAAGGGGGGACTGAAGCTTTCTTT. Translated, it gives CASSPKGGTEAFF.

In DNA, the CDR3 is TGTGCCAGCTCCCGGGGCGACAGGGCCAATCAGCCCCAGCATTTT. This encodes CASSRGDRANQPQHF. The chain employs TRBV18 and TRBJ1-5; 7 bases are a match to TRBD1. The junction had 8 bases not matched to a gene; V was cut back by 6 bases and J by 3 bases. CDR3 length: 15 amino acids. The V gene's germline CDR1 is KGHSH and CDR2 LQKENI.

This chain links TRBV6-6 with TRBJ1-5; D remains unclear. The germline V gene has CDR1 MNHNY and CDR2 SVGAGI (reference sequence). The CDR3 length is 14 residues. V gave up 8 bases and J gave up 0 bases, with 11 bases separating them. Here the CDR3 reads CASEESGSNQPQHF. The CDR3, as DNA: TGTGCCAGCGAGGAATCAGGTAGCAATCAGCCCCAGCATTTT.

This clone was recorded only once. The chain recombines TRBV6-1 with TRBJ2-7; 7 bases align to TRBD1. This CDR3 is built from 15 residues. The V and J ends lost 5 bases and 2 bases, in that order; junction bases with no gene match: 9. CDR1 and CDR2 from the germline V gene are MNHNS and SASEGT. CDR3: CASSFGTAFTYEQYF. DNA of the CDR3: TGTGCCAGCAGTTTCGGGACAGCCTTCACCTACGAGCAGTACTTC.

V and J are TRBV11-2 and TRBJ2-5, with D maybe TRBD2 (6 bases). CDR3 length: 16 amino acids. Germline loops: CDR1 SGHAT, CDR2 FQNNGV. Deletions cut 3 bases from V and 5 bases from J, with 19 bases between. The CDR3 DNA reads TGTGCCAGCAGCTTTAGTGGGGGGTATAGGGCGGAGACCCAGTACTTC. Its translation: CASSFSGGYRAETQYF.

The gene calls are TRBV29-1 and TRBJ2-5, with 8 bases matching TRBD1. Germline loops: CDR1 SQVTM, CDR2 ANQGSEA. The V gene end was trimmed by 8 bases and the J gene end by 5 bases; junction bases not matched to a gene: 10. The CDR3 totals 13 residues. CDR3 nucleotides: TGCAGCTCTCACCAGGGGGCTGGGGAGACCCAGTACTTC. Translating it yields CSSHQGAGETQYF.

CDR3 sequence: CASSGMGKGDGYTF. CDR3 coding DNA: TGTGCCAGCAGCGGGATGGGGAAGGGAGATGGCTACACCTTC. The V gene is TRBV9, the J gene TRBJ1-2; the D is unclear. The CDR3 spans 14 residues. The germline V gene encodes CDR1 SGDLS and CDR2 YYNGEE. Trimming left V 3 bases short and J 6 bases short, with 15 bases between. Looking up the rest from reference TRBV9 and TRBJ1-2 gives the full variable domain: DSGVTQTPKHLITATGQRVTLRCSPRSGDLSVYWYQQSLDQGLQFLIQYYNGEERAKGNILERFSAQQFPDLHSELNLSSLELGDSALYFCASSGMGKGDGYTFGSGTRLTVV.

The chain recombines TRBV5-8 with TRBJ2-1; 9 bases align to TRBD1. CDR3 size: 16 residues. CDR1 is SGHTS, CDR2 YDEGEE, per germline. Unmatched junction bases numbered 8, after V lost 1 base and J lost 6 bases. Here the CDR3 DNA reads TGTGCCAGCAGCTTGTATTTCGGGACAGGGTCCAATGAGCAGTTCTTC. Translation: CASSLYFGTGSNEQFF.

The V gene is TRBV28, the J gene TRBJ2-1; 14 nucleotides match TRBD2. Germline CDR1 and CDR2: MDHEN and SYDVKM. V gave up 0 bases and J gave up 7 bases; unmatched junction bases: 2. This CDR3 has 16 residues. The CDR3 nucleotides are TGTGCCAGCAGTTTATGGACTAGCGGGAGGGGAAATGAGCAGTTCTTC. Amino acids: CASSLWTSGRGNEQFF.

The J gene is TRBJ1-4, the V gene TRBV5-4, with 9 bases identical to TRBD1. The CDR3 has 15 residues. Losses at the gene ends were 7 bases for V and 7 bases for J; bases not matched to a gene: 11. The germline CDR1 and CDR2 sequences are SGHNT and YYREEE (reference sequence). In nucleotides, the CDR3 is TGTGCCAGCTTTAACACGGGACAGGGACGTGAAAAACTGTTTTTT. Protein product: CASFNTGQGREKLFF.

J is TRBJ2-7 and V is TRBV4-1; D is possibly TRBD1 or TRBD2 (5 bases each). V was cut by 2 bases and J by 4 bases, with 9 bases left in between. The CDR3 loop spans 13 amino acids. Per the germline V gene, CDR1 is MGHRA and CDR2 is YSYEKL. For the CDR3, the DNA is TGCGCCAGCAGCCAACGGGGCTTATACGAGCAGTACTTC. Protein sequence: CASSQRGLYEQYF.

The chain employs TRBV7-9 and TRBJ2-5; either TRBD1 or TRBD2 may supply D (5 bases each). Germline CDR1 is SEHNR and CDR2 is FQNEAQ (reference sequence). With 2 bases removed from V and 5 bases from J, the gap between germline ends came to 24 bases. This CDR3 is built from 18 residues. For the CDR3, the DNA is TGTGCCAGCAGCTTATTCCTTCGTTATGGGACGCCGGCGGAGACCCAGTACTTC. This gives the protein CASSLFLRYGTPAETQYF.

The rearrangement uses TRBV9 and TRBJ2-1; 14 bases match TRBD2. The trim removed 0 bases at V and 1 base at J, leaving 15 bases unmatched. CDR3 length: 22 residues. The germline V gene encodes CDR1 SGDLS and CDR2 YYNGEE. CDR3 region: CASSVAISTGTSGRRSYNEQFF. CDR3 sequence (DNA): TGTGCCAGCAGCGTAGCTATTTCTACCGGGACTAGCGGGAGAAGATCCTACAATGAGCAGTTCTTC.

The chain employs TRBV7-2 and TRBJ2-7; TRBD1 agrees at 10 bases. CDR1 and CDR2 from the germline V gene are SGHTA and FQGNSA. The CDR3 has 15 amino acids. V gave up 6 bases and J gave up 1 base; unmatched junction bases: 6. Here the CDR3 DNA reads TGTGCCAGCAGATATGACAGGGGGCCATCCTACGAGCAGTACTTC. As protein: CASRYDRGPSYEQYF. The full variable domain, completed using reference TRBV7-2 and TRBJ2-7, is GAGVSQSPSNKVTEKGKDVELRCDPISGHTALYWYRQSLGQGLEFLIYFQGNSAPDKSGLPSDRFSAERTGGSVSTLTIQRTQQEDSAVYLCASRYDRGPSYEQYFGPGTRLTVT.